One sample yielded the 9 T cell receptor beta chains listed below, sequenced in a study of monozygotic twins with inflammatory bowel disease. TCRdb re-called the 5' RACE reads; every CDR3 protein appears as one record, without DNA. This table holds fewer than 400,000 distinct CDR3 sequences. Input material: blood. These receptors were taken from a human donor with ulcerative colitis or Crohn's disease, or a healthy co-twin of an affected twin (not recorded which).

The rearrangement links TRBV10-2 to TRBJ2-7; TCRdb gives TRBD2 as the D gene, but with no DNA this cannot be confirmed. CDR1 WSHSY and CDR2 SAAADI come from the germline V gene. This CDR3 contains 15 residues. The CDR3 sequence: CASSQTSGSPYEQYF.

The chain is built from TRBV5-4 and TRBJ1-2; TCRdb gives TRBD1 as the D gene, but with no DNA this cannot be confirmed. Germline values: CDR1 SGHNT, CDR2 YYREEE (reference sequence). The CDR3 is 15 residues long. CDR3: CASSLTGTSHYGYTF.

This chain joins TRBV9 and TRBJ1-1; absent DNA, TCRdb's TRBD1 call cannot be checked. Germline V gene sequence: CDR1 SGDLS, CDR2 YYNGEE. This CDR3 region has 15 residues. The CDR3: CASSVAGTPDTEAFF.

The J gene is TRBJ2-1, the V gene TRBV13. Germline values: CDR1 PRHDT, CDR2 FYEKMQ (reference sequence). The CDR3 totals 13 residues. CDR3 sequence reads: CASSLGSFNEQFF.

The V gene is TRBV4-3, the J gene TRBJ2-3; TCRdb selects TRBD1, and the lack of DNA leaves this call unchecked. Germline V lookup: CDR1 LGHNA, CDR2 YSLEER. The CDR3 is made up of 17 amino acids. The CDR3 spells CASSQFGGGLGTDTQYF.

V gene TRBV28 combines with J gene TRBJ2-1; no DNA is available, so the TRBD1 call from TCRdb remains unchecked. Germline assignment: CDR1 MDHEN and CDR2 SYDVKM. This CDR3 is built from 13 residues. CDR3 residues: CASSLASTGRQFF.

The chain uses TRBV18 and TRBJ1-1. The CDR3 is made up of 14 amino acids. From germline, CDR1 is KGHSH and CDR2 LQKENI. CDR3 protein: CASTPQGLNTEAFF.

CDR3 protein: CASSLSGGASTAEAFF. This chain uses TRBV12-3 or TRBV12-4 with TRBJ1-1; there is no DNA to check the TCRdb D call of TRBD1. The CDR3 contains 16 residues.

This rearrangement joins TRBV5-4 to TRBJ2-7. CDR3 size: 12 residues. CDR1 and CDR2 (germline): SGHNT, YYREEE (reference sequence). This chain's CDR3 is CASSLAGIGQYF.